What follows describes a single T cell receptor beta chain. Its antigen is currently unknown. Profiled with immunoSEQ multiplex PCR; TCRdb holds only in-frame clones, not every one. In the table there are 65,000 or so clones, over 90% of which are singletons. The sample is drawn from a study of OX40 agonist ivuxolimab in advanced cancers. General study points: Expanded clones were, on average, more numerous in CD8+ T cells than in CD4+.

Germline CDR1 reads SGHRS; CDR2 reads YFSETQ. Trimming left V 4 bases short and J 0 bases short, with 13 bases between. The CDR3 loop spans 15 amino acids. This sequence was found in an adult with an advanced solid tumor such as melanoma, head and neck, liver or kidney cancer. This specimen consisted of CD4+ or CD8+ T cells sorted from blood, obtained in a trial of the OX40 agonist ivuxolimab. The chain recombines TRBV5-1 with TRBJ1-1; TRBD1 might be the D (5 bases). The CDR3 region is CASSEGEGMNTEAFF. In DNA form, the CDR3 reads TGCGCCAGCAGCGAAGGGGAGGGTATGAACACTGAAGCTTTCTTT.